A selection of T cell receptor beta chains follows, all from one sample in a study of blood T cell repertoires in COVID-19. The method was immunoSEQ multiplex PCR; TCRdb's version includes in-frame clones alone and lacks a portion of them. The profile covers around 270,000 clones, with around four fifths appearing a single time and under 5% taken by the ten largest. The source material was peripheral blood. The receptors were sampled from a man aged 60-69 years with acute or convalescent COVID-19. The CDR3 runs from the conserved cysteine through the conserved F or W. D genes are given only for firm matches. Size tells how often a clone was seen (once, few, many) or the class of an expanded clone, and some rows leave it out.

size	D	V	J	CDR3	DNA
.	.	TRBV7-2	TRBJ2-2	CASSLGAGGYTGELFF	TGTGCCAGCAGCTTAGGGGCAGGGGGGTACACCGGGGAGCTGTTTTTT
.	TRBD2	TRBV19	TRBJ2-2	CASSPRTSGNTGELFF	TGTGCCAGTAGTCCACGGACTAGCGGAAACACCGGGGAGCTGTTTTTT
.	.	TRBV5-1	TRBJ2-5	CASSFRNLETQYF	TGCGCCAGCAGCTTCCGTAACTTGGAGACCCAGTACTTC
.	.	TRBV5-4	TRBJ1-1	CASSFGQGPTEAFF	TGTGCCAGCAGCTTCGGCCAGGGGCCTACTGAAGCTTTCTTT
.	TRBD1	TRBV5-4	TRBJ1-1	CASSVTQWGQLNTEAFF	TGTGCCAGCAGCGTGACACAATGGGGACAGTTGAACACTGAAGCTTTCTTT
few	.	TRBV19	TRBJ2-7	CASEAPTYEQYF	TGTGCCAGTGAAGCGCCTACCTACGAGCAGTACTTC
.	.	TRBV6-5	TRBJ2-3	CASSYRAGLSTDTQYF	TGTGCCAGCAGTTATAGGGCGGGGCTTAGCACAGATACGCAGTATTTT
few	.	TRBV7-8	TRBJ1-1	CASSSREGDTEAFF	TGTGCCAGCAGCTCCAGGGAGGGGGACACTGAAGCTTTCTTT
.	TRBD1	TRBV5-1	TRBJ1-3	CASSLSTGVGNTIYF	TGCGCCAGCAGCTTGTCGACAGGGGTCGGAAACACCATATATTTT
.	TRBD1	TRBV3-1/TRBV3-2	TRBJ1-5	CASSQDTGTGQPQHF	TGTGCCAGCAGCCAAGATACCGGGACAGGGCAGCCCCAGCATTTT
.	.	TRBV30	TRBJ2-1	CAWSAPLTPYNEQFF	TGTGCCTGGAGTGCCCCACTTACGCCCTACAATGAGCAGTTCTTC
few	.	TRBV6-1	TRBJ1-5	CASSEEGLHQPQHF	TGTGCCAGCAGTGAAGAGGGGCTCCATCAGCCCCAGCATTTT
.	.	TRBV4-1	TRBJ2-7	CASSLREVYPYEQYF	TGCGCCAGCAGCCTTCGAGAGGTATACCCATACGAGCAGTACTTC
.	.	TRBV7-9	TRBJ2-1	CASSLSGGDNEQFF	TGTGCCAGCAGCTTATCCGGCGGCGACAATGAGCAGTTCTTC
.	TRBD1	TRBV18	TRBJ2-2	CASSPRGTANTGELFF	TGTGCCAGCTCACCACGGGGGACAGCGAACACCGGGGAGCTGTTTTTT
.	TRBD1	TRBV6-2/TRBV6-3	TRBJ1-4	CASSKGRDRALVLFF	TGTGCCAGCAGTAAAGGCCGGGACAGGGCCTTAGTGCTGTTTTTT
.	.	TRBV21-1	TRBJ1-2	CASTPGQGFLAFGGYTF	TGTGCCAGCACCCCGGGACAGGGTTTTTTAGCCTTCGGGGGCTACACCTTC
.	TRBD1	TRBV10-3	TRBJ1-4	CAISIDRDREKLFF	TGTGCCATCAGCATAGACAGGGATCGAGAAAAACTGTTTTTT
once	TRBD2	TRBV6-5	TRBJ2-1	CASSYSRRGAPHEQFF	TGTGCCAGCAGTTACTCAAGGCGGGGGGCCCCCCATGAGCAGTTCTTC
.	TRBD1	TRBV27	TRBJ2-7	CASSLGQGGHYEQYF	TGTGCCAGCAGTTTGGGACAGGGGGGCCACTACGAGCAGTACTTC
.	TRBD2	TRBV20-1	TRBJ2-3	CSASFLGSGGTDTQYF	TGCAGTGCTAGTTTCCTGGGTAGCGGGGGGACAGATACGCAGTATTTT
.	.	TRBV28	TRBJ1-5	CASSPSGRGDQPQHF	TGTGCCAGCAGCCCCTCGGGCCGGGGAGATCAGCCCCAGCATTTT
.	TRBD1	TRBV9	TRBJ1-3	CASSGTGVGNTIYF	TGTGCCAGCAGCGGGACAGGGGTTGGAAACACCATATATTTT
.	TRBD1	TRBV10-3	TRBJ1-2	CAISEPDRARGANYGYTF	TGTGCCATCAGTGAGCCGGACAGGGCTAGGGGAGCTAACTATGGCTACACCTTC
.	.	TRBV19	TRBJ1-6	CASSQPGLRSPLHF	TGTGCCAGTAGCCAACCAGGTCTGCGTTCACCCCTCCACTTT
.	TRBD2	TRBV5-4	TRBJ2-5	CAIRSGGGRTQETQYF	TGTGCCATTCGCTCGGGCGGGGGGCGGACCCAAGAGACCCAGTACTTC
.	.	TRBV4-2	TRBJ2-4	CASSQVAHLAKNIQYF	TGTGCCAGCAGCCAAGTCGCACATTTAGCCAAAAACATTCAGTACTTC
.	.	TRBV5-6	TRBJ2-1	CASSLGGGSFNEQFF	TGTGCCAGCAGCTTGGGAGGGGGAAGTTTCAATGAGCAGTTCTTC
.	TRBD2	TRBV5-1	TRBJ2-7	CASSWDGTSAYEQYF	TGCGCCAGCAGCTGGGACGGGACTAGCGCATACGAGCAGTACTTC
.	TRBD2	TRBV27	TRBJ2-3	CAIGRAGAHTDTQYF	TGTGCCATCGGGAGGGCGGGAGCTCACACAGATACGCAGTATTTT
.	TRBD1	TRBV27	TRBJ2-1	CASSLSAGTDPYNEQFF	TGTGCCAGCAGTTTATCGGCAGGGACAGACCCCTACAATGAGCAGTTCTTC
.	TRBD2	TRBV18	TRBJ2-2	CASSPPTSGLQWELFF	TGTGCCAGCTCACCACCGACTAGCGGATTACAGTGGGAGCTGTTTTTT
.	.	TRBV12-3/TRBV12-4	TRBJ2-1	CASSFASSNEQFF	TGTGCCAGCAGTTTCGCTAGCAGCAATGAGCAGTTCTTC
.	.	TRBV6-2/TRBV6-3	TRBJ2-1	CASSYSEYSSRTFLPYNEQFF	TGTGCCAGCAGTTACTCGGAGTATTCTAGCCGCACCTTCCTTCCCTACAATGAGCAGTTCTTC
.	TRBD2	TRBV28	TRBJ2-1	CASSPPPRLAGYNEQFF	TGTGCCAGCAGTCCACCCCCCCGGCTAGCGGGATACAATGAGCAGTTCTTC